Each of the 23 T cell receptor beta chains below was sequenced from the same sample in a study of T cell responses to AZD1222 COVID-19 vaccine. Assay used: immunoSEQ multiplex PCR; TCRdb lists only in-frame clones, some missing. Of approximately 130,000 clones detected, about 88% appear once; the ten largest clones hold around 3%. Here the sequenced sample was peripheral blood, taken 28 days after the second AZD1222 dose. The receptors stem from an adult who received the AZD1222 COVID-19 vaccine.

This clone was detected only once. V usage is TRBV30 and J usage is TRBJ1-3; D is unresolved. The germline V gene has CDR1 GTSNPN and CDR2 SVGIG (reference sequence). The germline V and J ends were trimmed by 2 bases and 0 bases, with 17 bases remaining between them. The CDR3 extends over 17 amino acids. The CDR3 sequence: CAWSMTDPTLSGNTIYF. The CDR3 DNA follows: TGTGCCTGGAGTATGACGGACCCCACGCTCTCTGGAAACACCATATATTTT.

The rearrangement joins TRBV7-9 to TRBJ1-5; unclear D gene. The CDR3 spans 14 residues. CDR1 and CDR2 from the germline V gene are SEHNR and FQNEAQ (reference sequence). Trimming removed 2 bases at V and 7 bases at J, with 12 bases between. The CDR3 here is CASSLTGGGQPQHF. As DNA, the CDR3 is TGTGCCAGCAGCTTAACGGGAGGTGGCCAGCCCCAGCATTTT.

The J gene is TRBJ1-2, the V gene TRBV5-1, with a tentative D call TRBD1 (5 bases). V was cut by 0 bases and J by 4 bases, with 10 bases left in between. Germline V gives CDR1 SGHRS, CDR2 YFSETQ. This CDR3 contains 14 residues. In nucleotides, the CDR3 is TGCGCCAGCAGCTTGGTCGGGCAGGGCTATGGCTACACCTTC. This encodes CASSLVGQGYGYTF.

This clone was seen a handful of times. V usage is TRBV19 and J usage is TRBJ2-1; no reliable D call. The CDR3 contains 13 residues. Looked up from germline, CDR1 is LNHDA and CDR2 is SQIVND (reference sequence). The V end was cut by 7 bases, the J end by 1 base, with 8 bases between. In DNA form, the CDR3 reads TGTGCCAGTAAATCGGGTTCCTACAATGAGCAGTTCTTC. Amino acid sequence: CASKSGSYNEQFF.

The V call is TRBV6-5, the J call TRBJ1-5, with D hard to call. Trimming left V 6 bases short and J 0 bases short, with 6 bases between. The CDR3 length is 13 residues. CDR1 and CDR2 (germline): MNHEY, SVGAGI. The CDR3 region is CASRLHSNQPQHF. CDR3 nucleotides: TGTGCCAGCAGATTGCATAGCAATCAGCCCCAGCATTTT.

V is TRBV19 and J is TRBJ2-1; D perhaps matches TRBD1 (5 bases). V shed 0 bases and J shed 8 bases, with 5 bases lying between them. Looked up from germline, CDR1 is LNHDA and CDR2 is SQIVND (reference sequence). CDR3 length equals 12 residues. CDR3 loop: CASSIDRDEQFF. CDR3 bases: TGTGCCAGTAGTATAGACAGGGATGAGCAGTTCTTC.

CDR3 in DNA: TGCGCCAGCAGCCCCCTTGGGGGACAGAGAACTGAAGCTTTCTTT. Translation: CASSPLGGQRTEAFF. The V call is TRBV4-1, the J call TRBJ1-1, with TRBD1 identical over 7 bases. V was clipped by 4 bases and J by 5 bases; unmatched bases: 10. The CDR3 contains 15 residues. Germline loops: CDR1 MGHRA, CDR2 YSYEKL.

The chain uses TRBV3-1 (or the pseudogene TRBV3-2) and TRBJ2-1, with TRBD2 matching over 13 bases. The CDR3 length is 15 residues. V was clipped by 5 bases and J by 6 bases; unmatched bases: 4. Looked up from germline, CDR1 is LGHDT and CDR2 is YNNKEL (reference sequence). DNA of the CDR3: TGTGCCAGCAGCAGGGGACTAGCGGGGTCCAATGAGCAGTTCTTC. It yields the protein CASSRGLAGSNEQFF.

The chain carries TRBV7-2 and TRBJ1-3, with D perhaps matching TRBD1 (5 bases). The CDR3 sequence is 15 residues long. The germline V gene has CDR1 SGHTA and CDR2 FQGNSA. Trimming removed 3 bases at V and 4 bases at J, with 13 bases between. The CDR3 DNA reads TGTGCCAGCAGCTTCAGCAAGGGGACCGGAAACACCATATATTTT. This encodes CASSFSKGTGNTIYF.

The V call is TRBV2, the J call TRBJ2-7; 9 bases agree with TRBD2. Trimming took 1 base from V and 0 from J; bases not matched to a gene: 4. CDR1 and CDR2 from the germline V gene are SNHLY and FYNNEI. The CDR3 totals 16 residues. Here the CDR3 DNA reads TGTGCCAGCAGTGAAGTGAAGCGGGGGGTCTCCTACGAGCAGTACTTC. This codes for CASSEVKRGVSYEQYF. Looking up the rest from reference TRBV2 and TRBJ2-7 gives the full variable domain: EPEVTQTPSHQVTQMGQEVILRCVPISNHLYFYWYRQILGQKVEFLVSFYNNEISEKSEIFDDQFSVERPDGSNFTLKIRSTKLEDSAMYFCASSEVKRGVSYEQYFGPGTRLTVT.

This clone was recorded once. The chain joins TRBV5-6 to TRBJ1-2; no definite D call. In germline, CDR1 is SGHDT, CDR2 YYEEEE. This CDR3 is 13 amino acids long. V shed 4 bases and J shed 4 bases, with 11 bases lying between them. The DNA for the CDR3 is TGTGCCAGCAGCCTGAGAAGGGCCTATGGCTACACCTTC. It specifies CASSLRRAYGYTF.

J is TRBJ2-7 and V is TRBV18, with D possibly called TRBD1 or TRBD2 (5 bases each). The CDR3 has 15 amino acids. V was clipped by 5 bases and J by 2 bases, with 16 bases between them. CDR1 and CDR2 (germline): KGHSH, LQKENI. CDR3 in amino acids: CASSLGTPSTYEQYF. CDR3 sequence (DNA): TGTGCCAGCTCATTAGGGACCCCCTCAACCTACGAGCAGTACTTC.

The CDR3: CASSLYTEAFF. The CDR3 nucleotides read TGTGCCAGCAGTTTATACACTGAAGCTTTCTTT. This chain links TRBV28 with TRBJ1-1; D remains unclear. The germline V gene has CDR1 MDHEN and CDR2 SYDVKM. Trimming removed 1 base at V and 3 bases at J, with 0 bases between. The length of the CDR3 is 11 residues.

This clone was observed a few times. This sample also contains other DNA sequences that code for the same CDR3. The chain couples TRBV3-1 (or the pseudogene TRBV3-2) to TRBJ1-2; D is uncertain. The CDR3 covers 13 residues. V was clipped by 1 base and J by 2 bases, with 5 bases between them. The germline V gene encodes CDR1 LGHDT and CDR2 YNNKEL (reference sequence). The CDR3 spells CASSQGSNYGYTF. The DNA for the CDR3 is TGTGCCAGCAGCCAAGGGTCGAACTATGGCTACACCTTC.

The gene calls are TRBV11-1 and TRBJ2-1, with 7 bases aligning to TRBD2. The CDR3 contains 15 residues. Trimming took 4 bases from V and 4 from J; bases not matched to a gene: 7. The germline V gene encodes CDR1 SGHAT and CDR2 FQDESV (reference sequence). The DNA for the CDR3 is TGTGCCAGCAGCTCTAGCGGTGCCCTATACAATGAGCAGTTCTTC. Protein sequence: CASSSSGALYNEQFF.

V and J are TRBV11-2 and TRBJ2-7; 7 nucleotides align to TRBD1. Trimming removed 5 bases from V and 2 bases from J; junction bases left unmatched: 6. The CDR3 spans 14 residues. Germline lookup yields CDR1 SGHAT and CDR2 FQNNGV. CDR3 amino acids: CASSPRTGAYEQYF. Here the CDR3 DNA reads TGTGCCAGCAGCCCCCGGACAGGCGCCTACGAGCAGTACTTC.

The chain uses TRBV5-1 and TRBJ1-2; unclear D gene. The CDR3 contains 14 residues. Trimming took off 2 bases at V and 0 bases at J, with 8 bases between the two ends. Germline CDR1 reads SGHRS; CDR2 reads YFSETQ. Here the CDR3 reads CASSLREANYGYTF. Here the CDR3 DNA reads TGCGCCAGCAGCTTAAGGGAAGCTAACTATGGCTACACCTTC.

Turning to this clone: An end of the junction does not agree with germline; a read error may underlie this. The gene calls are TRBV7-7 and TRBJ2-3; tentatively, D is TRBD2 (5 bases). The CDR3 spans 16 residues. The germline V gene encodes CDR1 SSHAT and CDR2 FNYEAQ (reference sequence). For the CDR3, the DNA is TGTGCTAGCAGCTTAGCGCCCTCACAGAACACAGATACGCAGTATTTT. It codes for CASSLAPSQNTDTQYF.

The chain combines TRBV19 with TRBJ2-7, with TRBD1 identical over 10 bases. V lost 5 bases and J lost 2; bases outside the gene matches: 3. From germline, CDR1 is LNHDA and CDR2 SQIVND (reference sequence). The CDR3 extends over 14 amino acids. Here the CDR3 reads CASSLDRGPYEQYF. CDR3 nucleotides: TGTGCCAGTAGTCTCGACAGGGGGCCCTACGAGCAGTACTTC.

The table lists this clone with a few counts. CDR3: CASRIVNSGNTIYF. The CDR3 DNA reads TGTGCCAGCCGAATCGTGAATTCTGGAAACACCATATATTTT. This rearrangement joins TRBV6-5 to TRBJ1-3; no reliable D call. V was pared by 8 bases and J by 1 base, with 12 bases between. From germline, CDR1 is MNHEY and CDR2 SVGAGI. The CDR3 is made up of 14 amino acids.

This clone occurred a few times. The chain has TRBV7-9 and TRBJ2-7; D call uncertain. The V end was cut by 3 bases, the J end by 5 bases, with 8 bases between. Germline loops: CDR1 SEHNR, CDR2 FQNEAQ (reference sequence). The CDR3 sequence is 12 residues long. The CDR3 here is CASSFNTHEQYF. DNA of the CDR3: TGTGCCAGCAGCTTTAATACCCACGAGCAGTACTTC. The whole variable domain, remainder taken from reference TRBV7-9 and TRBJ2-7, is DTGVSQNPRHKITKRGQNVTFRCDPISEHNRLYWYRQTLGQGPEFLTYFQNEAQLEKSRLLSDRFSAERPKGSFSTLEIQRTEQGDSAMYLCASSFNTHEQYFGPGTRLTVT.

V and J are TRBV6-5 and TRBJ1-2, with a possible D match to TRBD1 (5 bases). V lost 6 bases to trimming and J lost 8 bases, with 16 bases between them. The CDR3 has 13 amino acids. Looked up from germline, CDR1 is MNHEY and CDR2 is SVGAGI. CDR3 protein: CASSLGGRRGYTF. The CDR3 DNA follows: TGTGCCAGCAGCCTGGGGGGACGAAGGGGCTACACCTTC.

The chain uses TRBV5-1 and TRBJ1-1; perhaps TRBD1 as D (5 bases). The germline CDR1 and CDR2 sequences are SGHRS and YFSETQ. Trimming cost V 2 bases and J 5 bases, with 13 bases left between them. CDR3 length: 14 residues. The CDR3 region is CASSFASGGTEAFF. The CDR3 nucleotides are TGCGCCAGCAGCTTCGCCTCGGGGGGGACTGAAGCTTTCTTT.